Listed here are 4 T cell receptor beta chains from one sample, sequenced in a study of shared clonotypes between healthy human individuals. Clones were sequenced by immunoSEQ multiplex PCR, and TCRdb holds only the in-frame ones, with some missing. The sample has over a million clones; about 76% are singletons. Sample: memory CD4+ T cells sorted from blood. This sample's subset: CD45RA-negative fraction. The receptor source for this set is a man between 18 and 35 years old in good health.

This chain uses TRBV10-1 with TRBJ2-2, with a weak D call TRBD1 (6 bases). The germline V and J ends were trimmed by 6 bases and 3 bases, with 11 bases remaining between them. Germline V gene data show CDR1 as WNHNN and CDR2 as SYGVQD (reference sequence). The length of the CDR3 is 14 residues. The CDR3 DNA follows: TGCGCCAGCAGATTGGACAGATACACCGGGGAGCTGTTTTTT. Protein product: CASRLDRYTGELFF.

This chain uses TRBV30 with TRBJ1-2; possible D gene TRBD1, 6 bases. The germline V gene has CDR1 GTSNPN and CDR2 SVGIG (reference sequence). V lost 2 bases and J 4 bases, leaving 20 bases between the germline ends. The CDR3 length is 16 residues. The CDR3 DNA follows: TGTGCCTGGAGTCCTACCGGGGGTGGGGGGCCCTATGGCTACACCTTC. Translation: CAWSPTGGGGPYGYTF. Full variable domain (rest looked up from reference TRBV30 and TRBJ1-2): SQTIHQWPATLVQPVGSPLSLECTVEGTSNPNLYWYRQAAGRGLQLLFYSVGIGQISSEVPQNLSASRPQDRQFILSSKKLLLSDSGFYLCAWSPTGGGGPYGYTFGSGTRLTVV.

This chain links TRBV28 with TRBJ1-4; D might be TRBD1 (5 bases). Trimming shortened V by 6 bases and J by 8 bases, and 10 bases separated the two germline ends. Germline values: CDR1 MDHEN, CDR2 SYDVKM. This CDR3 is 12 amino acids long. In DNA, the CDR3 is TGTGCCAGCAGGTCCAGGGTCGAAAAACTGTTTTTT. Translated: CASRSRVEKLFF.

This clone was seen repeatedly, ten times or more. This chain links TRBV15 with TRBJ2-7; TRBD1 is a possible D gene (5 bases). V was clipped by 0 bases and J by 11 bases, with 17 bases between them. The CDR3 extends over 14 amino acids. Germline CDR1 and CDR2: LNHNV and YYDKDF (reference sequence). The CDR3 loop reads CATSRDTQGFRKYF. The CDR3 nucleotides are TGTGCCACCAGCAGAGATACCCAGGGATTTCGGAAGTACTTC.